The T cell receptor (beta chain) described here comes from a study of T cells after yellow fever vaccination. TCRdb re-derived calls from the 5' RACE reads in MiXCR, one entry per CDR3 protein. Of 350,000 to 450,000 distinct CDR3 sequences listed, over 15% were seen once; the top ten hold roughly a sixth. Note on this clonotype: What it recognizes is unknown.

The trim removed 2 bases at V and 6 bases at J, leaving 4 bases unmatched. CDR1 and CDR2 (germline): SGHVS, FNYEAQ. CDR3 length: 15 residues. Study conclusions and caveats: Researchers cautioned that FACS-sorted repertoires could harbor abundant clonotypes contaminating from the bulk population. The appearance of a small share of clonotypes in both CD4 and CD8 compartments was observed.

The sequenced sample was PBMCs, obtained before the yellow fever booster vaccination. This clonotype originated in a man aged 18 to 30 who received the YFV17D yellow fever vaccine. V and J are TRBV7-6 and TRBJ1-6; 7 nucleotides align to TRBD1. The CDR3 coding sequence is TGTGCCAGCAGCTTAACAGGGGACTTTAATTCACCCCTCCACTTT. This sequence encodes CASSLTGDFNSPLHF.